Listed below are T cell receptor beta chains from one sample, sequenced in a study of T cells after yellow fever vaccination. TCRdb used MiXCR to reprocess the 5' RACE reads, holding one entry per CDR3 protein. The sample yields around 530,000 distinct CDR3 sequences, around a sixth seen once. The sample was PBMCs, taken 5 to 6 days after the first yellow fever vaccination. The receptors were sampled from a young man who received the YFV17D yellow fever vaccine. Both conserved end residues are part of each CDR3. A D gene is named only where the DNA matches it firmly. Clone sizes are given selectively: once, few, many, or a class where the clone is expanded.

d_gene	abundance	v_gene	j_gene	CDR3nt	CDR3aa
TRBD1	.	TRBV5-4	TRBJ1-1	TGTGCCAGCAGCTTTGCAGGGGGCTATGAAGCTTTCTTT	CASSFAGGYEAFF
TRBD1	once	TRBV3-1	TRBJ2-2	TGTGCCAGCAGCCAAGAAATAAGGACAGGGTGGGATCCCGGGGAGCTGTTTTTT	CASSQEIRTGWDPGELFF
.	few	TRBV10-3	TRBJ1-1	TGTGCCATCAGTGAGACAGGGCCAAACACTGAAGCTTTCTTT	CAISETGPNTEAFF
.	.	TRBV11-2	TRBJ1-1	TGTGCCAGCAGCTTAGATAGGGCAGCCACTGAAGCTTTCTTT	CASSLDRAATEAFF
TRBD1	.	TRBV4-1	TRBJ2-7	TGCGCCAGCAGCCATGGACAGGGGGGTTCCTACGAGCAGTACTTC	CASSHGQGGSYEQYF
TRBD2	.	TRBV20-1	TRBJ2-1	TGCAGTGTTCCAACCACTAGCGGGGGATACAATGAGCAGTTCTTC	CSVPTTSGGYNEQFF
.	few	TRBV6-1	TRBJ1-1	TGTGCCAGCTTTTTAGGACTCCTGAACACTGAAGCTTTCTTT	CASFLGLLNTEAFF
TRBD2	few	TRBV27	TRBJ2-1	TGTGCCAGCACCCGACTAGCGGGGGGGCCCCACCGCTACAATGAGCAGTTCTTC	CASTRLAGGPHRYNEQFF
.	.	TRBV9	TRBJ2-5	TGTGCCAGCAGCCCTATGGGGGGGGCGATGGAGACCCGGTACTTC	CASSPMGGAMETRYF
.	few	TRBV29-1	TRBJ2-3	TGCAGCTCCGGGCGGACAGAGAGCACAGATACGCAGTATTTT	CSSGRTESTDTQYF
TRBD1	.	TRBV4-2	TRBJ1-1	TGTGCCAGCAGCCAAGATTTGGGACAGTGGGCTTTCTTT	CASSQDLGQWAFF
.	.	TRBV7-6	TRBJ2-1	TGTGCCAGCAGCTTAAGGGAGATGGGTGAGCAGTTCTTC	CASSLREMGEQFF
.	.	TRBV5-1	TRBJ1-6	TGCGCCAGCAGCGTACGGGCCTTATATAATTCACCCCTCCACTTT	CASSVRALYNSPLHF
.	.	TRBV2	TRBJ1-5	TGTGCCAGCAGAAGGGAAAGTGGTCAGCCCCAGCATTTT	CASRRESGQPQHF
TRBD2	.	TRBV11-2	TRBJ2-3	TGTGCCAGCGTAGCCGGGACTACCCGCACAGATACGCAGTATTTT	CASVAGTTRTDTQYF
TRBD2	few	TRBV20-1	TRBJ2-1	TGCAGTGCACGGACGGGACTAGCAAACTATGAGCAGTTCTTC	CSARTGLANYEQFF
.	few	TRBV7-3	TRBJ2-3	TGTGCCAGCAGCTTATACGGGGATCGCACAGATACGCAGTATTTT	CASSLYGDRTDTQYF
.	once	TRBV5-1	TRBJ2-4	TGCGCCAGCAGCTTGGGGCAGGGAGCCAAAAACATTCAGTACTTC	CASSLGQGAKNIQYF
.	.	TRBV4-3	TRBJ1-2	TGCGCCAGCAGCCAAGTCGCGAGTAGGAACTATGGCTACACCTTC	CASSQVASRNYGYTF
TRBD1	.	TRBV4-1	TRBJ1-3	TGCGCCAGCAGCCAACAGGACAGGACGGGAAACACCATATATTTT	CASSQQDRTGNTIYF
TRBD1	few	TRBV30	TRBJ2-2	TGTGCCTGGAGTCCCCCAACCGGGACAGGGGGCTTCGGGGAGCTGTTTTTT	CAWSPPTGTGGFGELFF
.	few	TRBV4-3	TRBJ1-2	TGCGCCAGCAGCCAAGATTCACGGGAGGCCTATGGCTACACCTTC	CASSQDSREAYGYTF